These T cell receptor beta chains were read from a single sample in a study of OX40 agonist ivuxolimab in advanced cancers. Produced via immunoSEQ multiplex PCR; TCRdb's table is partial and in-frame only. Of fewer than 70,000 clones in the sample, more than 70% were seen once. This specimen consisted of CD4+ or CD8+ T cells sorted from blood, obtained in a trial of the OX40 agonist ivuxolimab. Source of these receptors: an adult with an advanced solid tumor such as melanoma, head and neck, liver or kidney cancer. Each CDR3 is given with its conserved first and last residue. The order of the fields is D gene, J gene, clone size, V gene, CDR3 DNA, CDR3 protein. D genes are given only for firm matches. Size is omitted from some rows. Given values are once, few, many or a class for expanded clones.

D gene: .
J gene: TRBJ1-3
clone size: .
V gene: TRBV7-2
CDR3 DNA: TGTGCCAGCAGCTTAGAAGCATCCCGGGCTGGAAACACCATATATTTT
CDR3 protein: CASSLEASRAGNTIYF

D gene: .
J gene: TRBJ1-4
clone size: .
V gene: TRBV19
CDR3 DNA: TGTGCCAGTTCCCTAGAGCCCTGGGCTAATGAAAAACTGTTTTTT
CDR3 protein: CASSLEPWANEKLFF

D gene: TRBD1
J gene: TRBJ2-1
clone size: .
V gene: TRBV19
CDR3 DNA: TGTGCCAGTAGTGGACGGGACAGGGGCCGAACGAATCAGCAGTTCTTC
CDR3 protein: CASSGRDRGRTNQQFF

D gene: .
J gene: TRBJ2-5
clone size: .
V gene: TRBV7-7
CDR3 DNA: TGTGCTAGCAGCCCAGGGTGGGAGACCCAGTACTTC
CDR3 protein: CASSPGWETQYF

D gene: TRBD2
J gene: TRBJ2-3
clone size: .
V gene: TRBV29-1
CDR3 DNA: TGCAGCGTCCTTGGACTAGCGGGAGTCATAGATACGCAGTATTTT
CDR3 protein: CSVLGLAGVIDTQYF

D gene: .
J gene: TRBJ1-5
clone size: .
V gene: TRBV10-2
CDR3 DNA: TGCGCCAGCAGTTCGACAGACAAACTGCCCCAGCATTTT
CDR3 protein: CASSSTDKLPQHF

D gene: .
J gene: TRBJ2-2
clone size: once
V gene: TRBV27
CDR3 DNA: TGTGCCAGTCAACCTTCCGGGACATGGAACACCGGGGAGCTGTTTTTT
CDR3 protein: CASQPSGTWNTGELFF

D gene: TRBD2
J gene: TRBJ2-2
clone size: .
V gene: TRBV5-1
CDR3 DNA: TGCGCCAGCAGCTTGGAGCTAGCGGGTACCGGGGAGCTGTTTTTT
CDR3 protein: CASSLELAGTGELFF

D gene: .
J gene: TRBJ2-5
clone size: .
V gene: TRBV7-2
CDR3 DNA: TGTGCCAGCAGCTTATCGGGAGCGGGAGAGACCCAGTACTTC
CDR3 protein: CASSLSGAGETQYF

D gene: .
J gene: TRBJ1-6
clone size: .
V gene: TRBV7-6
CDR3 DNA: TGTGCCAGCAGCTTGGGGAGGGGGGCCTTTAATTCACCCCTCCACTTT
CDR3 protein: CASSLGRGAFNSPLHF

D gene: .
J gene: TRBJ1-6
clone size: few
V gene: TRBV27
CDR3 DNA: TGTGCCAGCAGTTTATCTCTGGGATCACCCCTCCACTTT
CDR3 protein: CASSLSLGSPLHF

D gene: .
J gene: TRBJ2-7
clone size: .
V gene: TRBV21-1
CDR3 DNA: TGTGCCAGCAGCCCGGGGACAGGGAGTTCCTACGAGCAGTACTTC
CDR3 protein: CASSPGTGSSYEQYF

D gene: .
J gene: TRBJ1-2
clone size: .
V gene: TRBV7-3
CDR3 DNA: TGTGCCAGCAGCTTAAATCCAGGGGTGCCATATGGCTACACCTTC
CDR3 protein: CASSLNPGVPYGYTF

D gene: TRBD1
J gene: TRBJ1-1
clone size: .
V gene: TRBV2
CDR3 DNA: TGTGCCAGCAGCGACAGGGGGCTGACTGAAGCTTTCTTT
CDR3 protein: CASSDRGLTEAFF

D gene: .
J gene: TRBJ1-6
clone size: .
V gene: TRBV29-1
CDR3 DNA: TGCAGCGTTCGGACGTCCTATAATTCACCCCTCCACTTT
CDR3 protein: CSVRTSYNSPLHF

D gene: .
J gene: TRBJ2-7
clone size: .
V gene: TRBV7-2
CDR3 DNA: TGTGCCAGCAGCCGCTGGGGGACCGGCGCCTACGAGCAGTACTTC
CDR3 protein: CASSRWGTGAYEQYF

D gene: .
J gene: TRBJ2-1
clone size: .
V gene: TRBV7-9
CDR3 DNA: TGTGCCAGCAGCTTACTGGATGTTCAGTTCTTC
CDR3 protein: CASSLLDVQFF

D gene: .
J gene: TRBJ1-2
clone size: .
V gene: TRBV19
CDR3 DNA: TGTGCCAGTAGTATAGCAACCGCTGGCTATGGCTACACCTTC
CDR3 protein: CASSIATAGYGYTF

D gene: .
J gene: TRBJ1-6
clone size: few
V gene: TRBV4-1
CDR3 DNA: TGCGCCAGCAGCCACTACACTTGGTCACCCCTCCACTTT
CDR3 protein: CASSHYTWSPLHF

D gene: TRBD2
J gene: TRBJ2-3
clone size: few
V gene: TRBV9
CDR3 DNA: TGTGCCAGCGCCATAAGCGGGGGGGCCGAAGATACGCAGTATTTT
CDR3 protein: CASAISGGAEDTQYF

D gene: .
J gene: TRBJ2-1
clone size: .
V gene: TRBV7-2
CDR3 DNA: TGTGCCAGCAGCTTAGTTGCGGGGACCTTCTACAATGAGCAGTTCTTC
CDR3 protein: CASSLVAGTFYNEQFF

D gene: .
J gene: TRBJ2-5
clone size: .
V gene: TRBV5-8
CDR3 DNA: TGTGCCAGCAGCTTGGTCCGCCAAGGCCAAGAGACCCAGTACTTC
CDR3 protein: CASSLVRQGQETQYF

D gene: TRBD1
J gene: TRBJ2-3
clone size: .
V gene: TRBV7-2
CDR3 DNA: TGTGCCAGCAGCCGGGACAGCCACAGCTGGGGCACAGATACGCAGTATTTT
CDR3 protein: CASSRDSHSWGTDTQYF

D gene: .
J gene: TRBJ1-2
clone size: .
V gene: TRBV29-1
CDR3 DNA: TGCAGCGTTGGGGGGGATGACTATGGCTACACCTTC
CDR3 protein: CSVGGDDYGYTF

D gene: TRBD2
J gene: TRBJ2-5
clone size: .
V gene: TRBV5-1
CDR3 DNA: TGCGCCAGCAGCTTGGGACTAGCGGGGGGGCCGGAGACCCAGTACTTC
CDR3 protein: CASSLGLAGGPETQYF

D gene: TRBD1
J gene: TRBJ2-3
clone size: .
V gene: TRBV4-3
CDR3 DNA: TGCGCCAGCAGCCAAGATCCGGGACAGGGTGTGGGCCATACGCAGTATTTT
CDR3 protein: CASSQDPGQGVGHTQYF

D gene: TRBD1
J gene: TRBJ1-2
clone size: few
V gene: TRBV25-1
CDR3 DNA: TGTGCCAGCAGGGGAGACAGGGTTGGCTATGGCTACACCTTC
CDR3 protein: CASRGDRVGYGYTF

D gene: TRBD1
J gene: TRBJ2-4
clone size: .
V gene: TRBV7-2
CDR3 DNA: TGTGCCAGCAGCTTCGACAGGGGAAGTACCAACGCCAAAAACATTCAGTACTTC
CDR3 protein: CASSFDRGSTNAKNIQYF

D gene: TRBD1
J gene: TRBJ2-3
clone size: .
V gene: TRBV29-1
CDR3 DNA: TGCAGCGTTGTGGGACAGGGGGGAACAGATACGCAGTATTTT
CDR3 protein: CSVVGQGGTDTQYF

D gene: .
J gene: TRBJ2-1
clone size: .
V gene: TRBV27
CDR3 DNA: TGTGCCAGCAGCCTCCAGGCGGGATCCTACAATGAGCAGTTCTTC
CDR3 protein: CASSLQAGSYNEQFF

D gene: TRBD2
J gene: TRBJ2-7
clone size: .
V gene: TRBV7-9
CDR3 DNA: TGTGCCAGCAGCTTTCCGGGGGGGGGCTCCTACGAGCAGTACTTC
CDR3 protein: CASSFPGGGSYEQYF

D gene: .
J gene: TRBJ2-6
clone size: few
V gene: TRBV12-1
CDR3 DNA: TGTGCCAGCAGCTTGGAGACAGGGGCTATCTCTGGGGCCAACGTCCTGACTTTC
CDR3 protein: CASSLETGAISGANVLTF

D gene: TRBD2
J gene: TRBJ2-1
clone size: .
V gene: TRBV5-1
CDR3 DNA: TGCGCCAGCAGCTTGGAGGCTAGCGGAACCTACAATGAGCAGTTCTTC
CDR3 protein: CASSLEASGTYNEQFF

D gene: TRBD1
J gene: TRBJ2-7
clone size: .
V gene: TRBV6-6
CDR3 DNA: TGTGCCAGCAGATCGGACAGGTTTGACTACGAGCAGTACTTC
CDR3 protein: CASRSDRFDYEQYF

D gene: TRBD1
J gene: TRBJ1-6
clone size: .
V gene: TRBV4-2
CDR3 DNA: TGTGCCAGCAGCCAAGGGACCGATTTCAGGGGGAAACAATCACCCCTCCACTTT
CDR3 protein: CASSQGTDFRGKQSPLHF

D gene: TRBD2
J gene: TRBJ2-7
clone size: .
V gene: TRBV5-6
CDR3 DNA: TGTGCCAGCAGCGACCTAGGACTAGCGGCATACGAGCAGTACTTC
CDR3 protein: CASSDLGLAAYEQYF

D gene: .
J gene: TRBJ1-2
clone size: .
V gene: TRBV28
CDR3 DNA: TGTGCCAGCAGTCCTGGGGGGTTGGACTATGGCTACACCTTC
CDR3 protein: CASSPGGLDYGYTF

D gene: TRBD1
J gene: TRBJ2-7
clone size: .
V gene: TRBV9
CDR3 DNA: TGTGCCAGCAGTTTACTTGAATCCGGGACAGGGGACTCCTACGAGCAGTACTTC
CDR3 protein: CASSLLESGTGDSYEQYF

D gene: .
J gene: TRBJ2-7
clone size: .
V gene: TRBV7-2
CDR3 DNA: TGTGCCAGCAGCCCTGACAGGTACGAGCAGTACTTC
CDR3 protein: CASSPDRYEQYF

D gene: .
J gene: TRBJ1-1
clone size: .
V gene: TRBV7-8
CDR3 DNA: TGTGCCAGCAGTCATCCCGAGGGGGGCTCTTTAATGAACACTGAAGCTTTCTTT
CDR3 protein: CASSHPEGGSLMNTEAFF

D gene: .
J gene: TRBJ2-5
clone size: .
V gene: TRBV7-8
CDR3 DNA: TGTGCCAGCAGCTCGGAGACGGGGCGGAAGCGCCGGGAGACCCAGTACTTC
CDR3 protein: CASSSETGRKRRETQYF

D gene: .
J gene: TRBJ2-7
clone size: .
V gene: TRBV30
CDR3 DNA: TGTGCCTGGAGTGTACTCGGGGTTTTGGGAGGTGAGCAGTACTTC
CDR3 protein: CAWSVLGVLGGEQYF

D gene: TRBD1
J gene: TRBJ1-1
clone size: once
V gene: TRBV2
CDR3 DNA: TGTGCCAGCAGTGAAATAACAGGGGCTACTGAAGCTTTCTTT
CDR3 protein: CASSEITGATEAFF

D gene: .
J gene: TRBJ2-1
clone size: .
V gene: TRBV18
CDR3 DNA: TGTGCCAGCTCTCCACCCGACAGGATTTCCTACAATGAGCAGTTCTTC
CDR3 protein: CASSPPDRISYNEQFF

D gene: .
J gene: TRBJ1-2
clone size: .
V gene: TRBV19
CDR3 DNA: TGTGCCAGTAGTCCACCCGGGACATTTATGGTTGGCTACACCTTC
CDR3 protein: CASSPPGTFMVGYTF

D gene: .
J gene: TRBJ2-1
clone size: .
V gene: TRBV15
CDR3 DNA: TGTGCCACCAGCAGAGTCGGCGGTTTCTACAATGAGCAGTTCTTC
CDR3 protein: CATSRVGGFYNEQFF

D gene: TRBD2
J gene: TRBJ2-2
clone size: once
V gene: TRBV19
CDR3 DNA: TGTGCCAGTAGTATTAACGCGGGAGGTGCCACCGGGGAGCTGTTTTTT
CDR3 protein: CASSINAGGATGELFF

D gene: TRBD1
J gene: TRBJ2-2
clone size: few
V gene: TRBV9
CDR3 DNA: TGTGCCAGCAGCCCCGAGACAGGGGGCACCGGGGAGCTGTTTTTT
CDR3 protein: CASSPETGGTGELFF

D gene: TRBD1
J gene: TRBJ1-1
clone size: .
V gene: TRBV15
CDR3 DNA: TGTGCCACCAGCAGAGATCGGACAGGAGAGGCCACTGAAGCTTTCTTT
CDR3 protein: CATSRDRTGEATEAFF

D gene: .
J gene: TRBJ1-2
clone size: .
V gene: TRBV29-1
CDR3 DNA: TGCAGCGTTGTCGGGGGGGACTATGGCTACACCTTC
CDR3 protein: CSVVGGDYGYTF

D gene: .
J gene: TRBJ2-5
clone size: .
V gene: TRBV7-3
CDR3 DNA: TGTGCCAGCAGCTTAGGGGCAGGACTCGCAGAGACCCAGTACTTC
CDR3 protein: CASSLGAGLAETQYF

D gene: .
J gene: TRBJ1-3
clone size: .
V gene: TRBV11-1
CDR3 DNA: TGTGCCAGCAGCCAGAGGTCAGGAAACACCATATATTTT
CDR3 protein: CASSQRSGNTIYF

D gene: .
J gene: TRBJ2-2
clone size: .
V gene: TRBV9
CDR3 DNA: TGTGCCAGCAGCGTAGATGGAAGGATTAACACCGGGGAGCTGTTTTTT
CDR3 protein: CASSVDGRINTGELFF

D gene: TRBD1
J gene: TRBJ1-1
clone size: .
V gene: TRBV30
CDR3 DNA: TGTGCCCACTACCAGGGGACAGGGGCGTCTGAAGCTTTCTTT
CDR3 protein: CAHYQGTGASEAFF

D gene: .
J gene: TRBJ1-2
clone size: .
V gene: TRBV6-5
CDR3 DNA: TGTGCCAGCAGTACGGACAGTATCTATGGCTACACCTTC
CDR3 protein: CASSTDSIYGYTF

D gene: .
J gene: TRBJ2-5
clone size: .
V gene: TRBV7-2
CDR3 DNA: TGTGCCAGCAGACCCGACATCTCCCAAGAGACCCAGTACTTC
CDR3 protein: CASRPDISQETQYF

D gene: .
J gene: TRBJ2-7
clone size: .
V gene: TRBV7-6
CDR3 DNA: TGTGCCAGCAGCGGGGGGACAGCCTACGAGCAGTACTTC
CDR3 protein: CASSGGTAYEQYF